The clone carrying this T cell receptor beta chain was counted only a few times. This entry belongs to a study of human T cells and chemical hapten exposure. The V end was cut by 0 bases, the J end by 5 bases, with 13 bases between. The CDR3 totals 15 residues. Germline V gene lookup returns CDR1 DFQATT and CDR2 SNEGSKA (reference sequence). TCRdb re-called the RACE reads with MiXCR, one entry per CDR3 protein. Of 80,000 to 95,000 distinct CDR3 sequences in the sample, roughly 12% were seen once. Time point defined: patch test 2, 6 weeks after DPC sensitization. The treatment was: therapeutic diphenylcyclopropenone sensitization with weekly scalp DPC.

Sequences were derived from whole blood, sampled in connection with sensitization to the hapten diphenylcyclopropenone (DPC). The V and J genes are TRBV20-1 and TRBJ1-4, with D possibly matching TRBD1 (5 bases). This receptor was taken from a man younger than 35 with alopecia areata. Some clones in this sample may be carry-over from other donors' samples. CDR3: CSARDPQGLNEKLFF. The CDR3, as DNA: TGCAGTGCTAGAGATCCGCAGGGCCTAAATGAAAAACTGTTTTTT.